Below, 16 T cell receptor beta chains from the same sample are listed, as sequenced in a study of Graves' ophthalmopathy and Graves' hyperthyroidism. Using RNA transcripts, the TCR beta CDR3 regions were amplified. HTBI primers primed a first-round RT-PCR, and a second-round multiplex PCR followed. TCRdb reprocessed the multiplex PCR reads via MiXCR and lists one record per CDR3 protein. The table lists fewer than 650,000 distinct CDR3 sequences, about 20% of them singletons. Sample: peripheral blood. The receptors originated from a woman aged 18-29 years with stable Graves' hyperthyroidism. Some clones in this sample may be carry-over from other donors' samples.

Only a few counts were recorded for this clonotype. This chain uses TRBV11-1 with TRBJ2-7; D not resolved. This CDR3 is built from 15 residues. The germline V and J ends were trimmed by 5 bases and 2 bases, with 16 bases remaining between them. Germline V gives CDR1 SGHAT, CDR2 FQDESV (reference sequence). The CDR3 spells CASSPPINIPYEQYF. DNA of the CDR3: TGTGCCAGCAGCCCTCCAATAAATATACCCTACGAGCAGTACTTC.

A single count supports this clonotype. As DNA, the CDR3 is TGCAGTGCTAGAGATAAGACAGGGACAACGGGGACCCAGTACTTC. Amino acids: CSARDKTGTTGTQYF. The V gene is TRBV20-1, the J gene TRBJ2-5; 7 nucleotides align to TRBD1. The junction had 11 bases not matched to a gene; V was cut back by 0 bases and J by 7 bases. This CDR3 region has 15 residues. The V gene's germline CDR1 is DFQATT and CDR2 SNEGSKA (reference sequence).

This rearrangement joins TRBV27 to TRBJ2-2; D gene uncertain. The CDR3 runs to 13 residues. V was pared by 4 bases and J by 8 bases, with 11 bases between. Germline CDR1 MNHEY, CDR2 SMNVEV (reference sequence). CDR3 region: CASSSYRWGELFF. As DNA, the CDR3 is TGTGCCAGCAGTTCTTATAGGTGGGGGGAGCTGTTTTTT.

This clonotype was counted ten times or more. The chain has TRBV12-3 or TRBV12-4 and TRBJ2-7; maybe TRBD1 (5 bases). The CDR3 length is 14 residues. Trimming pared 5 bases from V and 5 bases from J, leaving 16 bases between. CDR3 sequence reads: CASSTNLGHNEQYF. The CDR3 DNA follows: TGTGCCAGCAGTACCAACTTAGGACACAACGAGCAGTACTTC.

CDR3 sequence (DNA): TGCGCCAGCAGTGAGTCGGGGGTCAATCAGCCCCAGCATTTT. Protein: CASSESGVNQPQHF. V is TRBV10-2 and J is TRBJ1-5, with D tentatively TRBD1 (5 bases). Deletions cut 0 bases from V and 3 bases from J, with 6 bases between. Germline V gene sequence: CDR1 WSHSY, CDR2 SAAADI. The CDR3 sequence is 14 residues long.

This clonotype was seen many times. The chain is built from TRBV6-5 and TRBJ2-1; D tentatively reads TRBD1 or TRBD2 (5 bases each). From germline, CDR1 is MNHEY and CDR2 SVGAGI. V lost 2 bases to trimming and J lost 8 bases, with 16 bases between them. There are 15 residues in the CDR3. The DNA of the CDR3 is TGTGCCAGCAGTTACGCAGGGACCTCAAGGGATGAGCAGTTCTTC. This translates into CASSYAGTSRDEQFF.

This clonotype turned up a few times. This sequence joins TRBV12-3 or TRBV12-4 and TRBJ2-5, with TRBD1 as a possible D gene (5 bases). Trimming pared 3 bases from V and 2 bases from J, leaving 10 bases between. The CDR3 runs to 14 residues. The CDR3 coding sequence is TGTGCCAGCAGTTTCAGGGTTCGGCAAGAGACCCAGTACTTC. Protein: CASSFRVRQETQYF.

At least ten counts were recorded for this clonotype. The V call is TRBV15, the J call TRBJ2-4; possibly TRBD1 for D (5 bases). This CDR3 comprises 16 residues. Germline CDR1 is LNHNV and CDR2 is YYDKDF (reference sequence). The germline V and J ends were trimmed by 0 bases and 1 base, with 10 bases remaining between them. CDR3 sequence (DNA): TGTGCCACCAGCAGAGATCCAGGGAAGGCCAAAAACATTCAGTACTTC. Protein: CATSRDPGKAKNIQYF.

This clonotype was recorded many times. The chain links TRBV6-1 to TRBJ1-2; 12 nucleotides align to TRBD1. This CDR3 spans 14 amino acids. Germline CDR1 and CDR2: MNHNS and SASEGT. The trim removed 6 bases at V and 8 bases at J, leaving 7 bases unmatched. CDR3 bases: TGTGCCAGCAGGGGGACAGGGGGCGCGAAAGGCTACACCTTC. It translates to CASRGTGGAKGYTF.

This chain connects TRBV28 to TRBJ2-5; 9 positions agree with TRBD2. Germline V gives CDR1 MDHEN, CDR2 SYDVKM. Trimming removed 0 bases from V and 4 bases from J; junction bases left unmatched: 0. The length of the CDR3 is 14 residues. The CDR3 loop reads CASSLWGLAETQYF. DNA for the CDR3: TGTGCCAGCAGTTTATGGGGACTAGCAGAGACCCAGTACTTC. Supplemented by reference TRBV28 and TRBJ2-5, the full variable domain reads DVKVTQSSRYLVKRTGEKVFLECVQDMDHENMFWYRQDPGLGLRLIYFSYDVKMKEKGDIPEGYSVSREKKERFSLILESASTNQTSMYLCASSLWGLAETQYFGPGTRLLVL.

This clonotype appeared many times. CDR3 sequence (DNA): TGCGCCAGCAGCCAAGTATGGGAGCCGGGACGGAGAAATTCACCCCTCCACTTT. This encodes CASSQVWEPGRRNSPLHF. The J gene is TRBJ1-6, the V gene TRBV4-1, with D tentatively TRBD1 (5 bases). CDR3 size: 18 residues. Germline CDR1 and CDR2: MGHRA and YSYEKL. The V and J ends lost 1 base and 7 bases respectively, with 20 bases between them.

This clonotype was seen at least ten times. V and J are TRBV5-1 and TRBJ2-2, with D perhaps TRBD2 (5 bases). V was clipped by 6 bases and J by 1 base, with 16 bases between them. This CDR3 is 16 amino acids long. Germline CDR1 and CDR2: SGHRS and YFSETQ. The CDR3 DNA reads as TGCGCCAGCATGGAGGAGAAAACCCTGAACACCGGGGAGCTGTTTTTT. Protein product: CASMEEKTLNTGELFF.

This clonotype was detected ten times or more. V is TRBV6-1 and J is TRBJ1-1; D is ambiguous. The germline V gene encodes CDR1 MNHNS and CDR2 SASEGT. This CDR3 region has 13 residues. V lost 3 bases, J lost 2 bases, and 7 bases lay in between. The DNA for the CDR3 is TGTGCCAGCAGTGAGAGCGTCAACACTGAAGCTTTCTTT. Its protein is CASSESVNTEAFF.

This clonotype was seen many times. The chain has TRBV12-3 or TRBV12-4 and TRBJ2-2; 8 nucleotides match TRBD1. The CDR3 runs to 17 residues. The junction had 10 bases not matched to a gene; V was cut back by 1 base and J by 6 bases. The CDR3 region has the DNA TGTGCCAGCAGTTTAGGGCAGGGGGCTTTTAGCTCCGGGGAGCTGTTTTTT. This translates into CASSLGQGAFSSGELFF.

This clonotype was counted ten times or more. The chain joins TRBV29-1 to TRBJ2-5; D not resolved. Germline CDR1 is SQVTM and CDR2 is ANQGSEA. V lost 3 bases and J 0 bases, leaving 11 bases between the germline ends. The CDR3 contains 14 residues. CDR3 region: CSVDPGEYQETQYF. For the CDR3, the DNA is TGCAGCGTTGACCCAGGCGAGTACCAAGAGACCCAGTACTTC.

This clonotype has a count of ten or more. J is TRBJ1-5 and V is TRBV28, with unresolved D. The CDR3 is 14 amino acids. Trimming removed 7 bases from V and 3 bases from J, with 13 bases in between. Germline V gene lookup returns CDR1 MDHEN and CDR2 SYDVKM. Here the CDR3 reads CASTQRENNQPQHF. Written as DNA, the CDR3 is TGTGCCAGCACCCAAAGGGAAAACAATCAGCCCCAGCATTTT.